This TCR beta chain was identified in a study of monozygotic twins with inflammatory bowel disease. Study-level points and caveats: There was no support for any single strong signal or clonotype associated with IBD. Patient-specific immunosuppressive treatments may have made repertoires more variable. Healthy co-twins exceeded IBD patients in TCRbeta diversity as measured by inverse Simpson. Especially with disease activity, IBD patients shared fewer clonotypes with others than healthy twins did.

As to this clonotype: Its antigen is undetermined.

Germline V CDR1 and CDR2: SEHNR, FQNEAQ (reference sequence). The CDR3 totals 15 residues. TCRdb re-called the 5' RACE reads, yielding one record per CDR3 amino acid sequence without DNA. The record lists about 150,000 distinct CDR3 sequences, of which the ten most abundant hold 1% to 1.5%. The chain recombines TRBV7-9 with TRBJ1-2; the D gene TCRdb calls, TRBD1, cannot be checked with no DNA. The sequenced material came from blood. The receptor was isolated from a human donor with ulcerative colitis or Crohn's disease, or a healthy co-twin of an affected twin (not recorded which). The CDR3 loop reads CASSLAFPGATGYTF. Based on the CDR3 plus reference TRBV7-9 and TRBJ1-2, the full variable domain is DTGVSQNPRHKITKRGQNVTFRCDPISEHNRLYWYRQTLGQGPEFLTYFQNEAQLEKSRLLSDRFSAERPKGSFSTLEIQRTEQGDSAMYLCASSLAFPGATGYTFGSGTRLTVV.